A selection of T cell receptor beta chains follows, all from one sample in a study of blood T cell repertoires in COVID-19. Repertoires were generated with immunoSEQ multiplex PCR, while TCRdb's copy carries only in-frame clones and drops some. The sample shows about 120,000 clones, around 76% of them seen only once. The sample comprised peripheral blood. The receptors here all came from a woman older than 75 with acute or convalescent COVID-19. CDR3s include the opening cysteine and the closing phenylalanine or tryptophan. D genes are given only for firm matches. Where a row states a size, it is once, few, many or the class of an expanded clone; other rows omit it.

-	TRBV7-9	-	TRBJ2-1	TGTGCCAGCAGCTTTGGTTCTAGCCGGTTGTACAATGAGCAGTTCTTC	CASSFGSSRLYNEQFF
TRBD1	TRBV5-1	-	TRBJ2-7	TGCGCCAGCAGCTTGGGGGGGACAGGGGACTACGAGCAGTACTTC	CASSLGGTGDYEQYF
-	TRBV6-1	once	TRBJ2-5	TGTGCCAGCAGTGAAGCGCGAAGGACGCCGGACTTACCCGAAAAAGAGACCCAGTACTTC	CASSEARRTPDLPEKETQYF
-	TRBV9	-	TRBJ2-7	TGTGCCAGCAGCGAAGGCCCGGGACAACCCTACGAGCAGTACTTC	CASSEGPGQPYEQYF
-	TRBV18	once	TRBJ1-3	TGTGCCAGCTCACCACCGAATCGGGACACTCGTTCTGGAAACACCATATATTTT	CASSPPNRDTRSGNTIYF
-	TRBV5-5	-	TRBJ2-5	TGTGCCAGCAGCTCCCATACTCCGATAGGAGCCCAGTACTTC	CASSSHTPIGAQYF
-	TRBV4-1	-	TRBJ1-1	TGCGCCAGCAGCCGAACCTTTCGAACGGGTACTGAAGCTTTCTTT	CASSRTFRTGTEAFF
-	TRBV27	-	TRBJ2-1	TGTGCCAGCAGTTTATCTATCCCCCGCGCGGGTGAGCAGTTCTTC	CASSLSIPRAGEQFF
TRBD1	TRBV7-4	once	TRBJ1-3	TGTGCCAGCAGCTTAGGCCGCGCGACAGGGGGATTCTCTGGAAACACCATATATTTT	CASSLGRATGGFSGNTIYF
-	TRBV18	-	TRBJ1-2	TGTGCCAGCTCACCACAGACAATTTATGGCTACACCTTC	CASSPQTIYGYTF
TRBD1	TRBV3-1/TRBV3-2	-	TRBJ1-1	TGTGCCAGCAGTCTGGACAGGGCCACTGAAGCTTTCTTT	CASSLDRATEAFF
-	TRBV6-6	few	TRBJ1-6	TGTGCCAGCAACTATGGGTATTCACCCCTCCACTTT	CASNYGYSPLHF
-	TRBV21-1	-	TRBJ2-2	TGTGCCAGCAGCCGTTCAGGACAGGGGAACACCGGGGAGCTGTTTTTT	CASSRSGQGNTGELFF
TRBD2	TRBV4-2	-	TRBJ2-2	TGTGCCAGCAGCCTTTTCGGTGGACTAGCGTACGGGGAGCTGTTTTTT	CASSLFGGLAYGELFF
-	TRBV10-3	-	TRBJ2-1	TGTGCCATCAGTGAGTTCGGCCGAGAGGGCGGTAACAATGAGCAGTTCTTC	CAISEFGREGGNNEQFF
TRBD1	TRBV28	-	TRBJ1-1	TGTGCCAGCAGTCCCTCCGGGACAGGGTGGAACACTGAAGCTTTCTTT	CASSPSGTGWNTEAFF
-	TRBV5-5	-	TRBJ2-2	TGTGCCAGCAGCTTCCCCGGGGGGCCTATCACCGGGGAGCTGTTTTTT	CASSFPGGPITGELFF
TRBD2	TRBV11-2	-	TRBJ2-7	TGTGCCAGCAGCTTAGGACTAGCGAGTTTCAACGAGCAGTACTTC	CASSLGLASFNEQYF
TRBD1	TRBV4-3	-	TRBJ1-1	TGCGCCAGCAGCTATGGACAGGGCGGAGCTTTCTTT	CASSYGQGGAFF
TRBD2	TRBV7-9	-	TRBJ2-2	TGTGCCAGCAGCTATACTAGCGGGGGAGAGACCGGGGAGCTGTTTTTT	CASSYTSGGETGELFF
TRBD1	TRBV5-1	once	TRBJ2-5	TGCGCCAGCAGCTCCCTCGGACGACAGGGTGAAGAGACCCAGTACTTC	CASSSLGRQGEETQYF
TRBD1	TRBV19	-	TRBJ2-1	TGTGCCAGTAGTTTGGCCAGACAGGGGATGATCGGTGAGCAGTTCTTC	CASSLARQGMIGEQFF
-	TRBV2	-	TRBJ2-1	TGTGCCAGCAGTGTGCTTAGGAGCGTCAATGAGCAGTTCTTC	CASSVLRSVNEQFF
TRBD2	TRBV6-5	-	TRBJ2-1	TGTGCCAGCAACTCCGGACTAGCGTACAATGAGCAGTTCTTC	CASNSGLAYNEQFF
TRBD2	TRBV19	-	TRBJ2-1	TGTGCCAGTGTTCTGGGAAGCGGGAGGGATGGAAATGAGCAGTTCTTC	CASVLGSGRDGNEQFF
TRBD2	TRBV7-3	-	TRBJ2-1	TGTGCCAGCAGCCCCCTCGGGGGGGCCTACAATGAGCAGTTCTTC	CASSPLGGAYNEQFF
-	TRBV3-1/TRBV3-2	-	TRBJ2-7	TGTGCCAGCAGGCCGGACCCCCGCCGGGGAAAGCAGTACTTC	CASRPDPRRGKQYF